These T cell receptor beta chains were read from a single sample in a study of T cell repertoires in cytomegalovirus infection. TCRdb itself ran the reads through MiXCR, one entry per CDR3 protein. The data show around 800,000 distinct CDR3 sequences, approximately 32% seen once. Which antigens these TCRs recognize remains unknown. The sequencing here drew on cultured CD8+ T cells from PBMCs, taken from culture after CMV antigen stimulation. These receptors came from a human donor in good health (CMV status not recorded). Some clones in this sample may be carry-over from other donors' samples. CDR3s include the opening cysteine and the closing phenylalanine or tryptophan. A D gene is named only where the DNA matches it firmly. Clone size is given for some rows only: seen once, a few or many times, or a class if the clone is expanded.

size: few
V: TRBV19
D: .
J: TRBJ1-5
DNA: TGTGCCAGTACCTCTGGTGGGGGGAGCTATAGTAATCAGCCCCAGCATTTT
CDR3: CASTSGGGSYSNQPQHF

size: .
V: TRBV4-1
D: .
J: TRBJ2-1
DNA: TGCGCCAGCAGCCGTGGAGGGGACAATGAGCAGTTCTTC
CDR3: CASSRGGDNEQFF

size: few
V: TRBV4-1
D: TRBD1
J: TRBJ2-1
DNA: TGCGCCAGCAGCCAGGGGGACAGGTTGTCGGACAATGAGCAGTTCTTC
CDR3: CASSQGDRLSDNEQFF

size: .
V: TRBV7-9
D: TRBD1
J: TRBJ1-5
DNA: TGTGTCAGCAGCCTGACCGGGACAGGGGCTCAGCCCCAGCATTTT
CDR3: CVSSLTGTGAQPQHF

size: few
V: TRBV11-2
D: TRBD1
J: TRBJ2-2
DNA: TGTGCCAGCAGCAGGACAGGGGTCGGGGAGCTGTTTTTT
CDR3: CASSRTGVGELFF

size: .
V: TRBV6-5
D: .
J: TRBJ1-1
DNA: TGTGCCAGCAGTTACTCCCTATGGACTGAAGCTTTCTTT
CDR3: CASSYSLWTEAFF

size: .
V: TRBV25-1
D: .
J: TRBJ2-3
DNA: TGTGCCAGCAGTGAATATAGGCTAACGAGGGATACGCAGTATTTT
CDR3: CASSEYRLTRDTQYF

size: few
V: TRBV6-4
D: .
J: TRBJ1-2
DNA: TGTGCCAGCAGTGAACGGCCGAACTATGGCTACACCTTC
CDR3: CASSERPNYGYTF

size: .
V: TRBV5-1
D: TRBD1
J: TRBJ1-1
DNA: TGCGCCAGCAGCTTGGCCAGGACAGGCAGAGGGGTGAACACTGAAGCTTTCTTT
CDR3: CASSLARTGRGVNTEAFF

size: many
V: TRBV27
D: .
J: TRBJ2-1
DNA: TGTGCCAGCAGTTTATACTTATACAATGAGCAGTTCTTC
CDR3: CASSLYLYNEQFF

size: .
V: TRBV24-1
D: .
J: TRBJ2-2
DNA: TGTGCCACCAGTGAACCCGAGGAGGGGGCCCTCCCCGGGGAGCTGTTTTTT
CDR3: CATSEPEEGALPGELFF

size: few
V: TRBV6-5
D: .
J: TRBJ1-6
DNA: TGTGCCAGCAGTTACGAAGGCAGGAAAGCGCATTCACCCCTCCACTTT
CDR3: CASSYEGRKAHSPLHF

size: .
V: TRBV6-2/TRBV6-3
D: .
J: TRBJ2-1
DNA: TGTGCCAGCAGTTCGGACACAGCTAAGCTGACAGGCCTCTCCTACAATGAGCAGTTCTTC
CDR3: CASSSDTAKLTGLSYNEQFF

size: .
V: TRBV6-2/TRBV6-3
D: TRBD1
J: TRBJ2-2
DNA: TGTGCCAGCAGTGAGGACAGGGGCACCGGGGAGCTGTTTTTT
CDR3: CASSEDRGTGELFF

size: .
V: TRBV4-1
D: .
J: TRBJ1-5
DNA: TGCGCCAGCAGCCAAGAGGAGGGGCCACCTTATCAGCCCCAGCATTTT
CDR3: CASSQEEGPPYQPQHF

size: .
V: TRBV11-2
D: TRBD1
J: TRBJ2-5
DNA: TGTGCCAGCAGCTTATCAGGGGGCGGGGTTTCAAAAGAGACCCAGTACTTC
CDR3: CASSLSGGGVSKETQYF

size: few
V: TRBV5-1
D: .
J: TRBJ2-7
DNA: TGCGCCAGCAGCTCCACGAGCGAGCAGTACTTC
CDR3: CASSSTSEQYF

size: few
V: TRBV2
D: .
J: TRBJ2-2
DNA: TGTGCCAGCAGTGTCCGCTTTTCTTGGGGGAACACCGGGGAGCTGTTTTTT
CDR3: CASSVRFSWGNTGELFF

size: many
V: TRBV7-2
D: .
J: TRBJ1-1
DNA: TGTGCCAGCAGCCTCATTCGGGGAAGGGGGACTGAAGCTTTCTTT
CDR3: CASSLIRGRGTEAFF

size: .
V: TRBV6-1
D: .
J: TRBJ2-1
DNA: TGTGCCAGCAATGATGGCTCCTACAATGAGCAGTTCTTC
CDR3: CASNDGSYNEQFF

size: .
V: TRBV27
D: .
J: TRBJ1-2
DNA: TGTGCCAGCAGCCCCGGGGCCCGGCGTGGCTACACCTTC
CDR3: CASSPGARRGYTF

size: .
V: TRBV14
D: .
J: TRBJ1-6
DNA: TGTGCCAGCAGCCAAGAAGGCAGTGATATAATTTTACCCCTCCACTTT
CDR3: CASSQEGSDIILPLHF

size: .
V: TRBV7-4
D: .
J: TRBJ2-7
DNA: TGTACCAGCAGCTTAGGACAGAGCGAACAGTACTTC
CDR3: CTSSLGQSEQYF

size: .
V: TRBV4-1
D: TRBD1
J: TRBJ2-2
DNA: TGCGCCAGCAGCCAAGATCGGACAGGGGGTGGCGGGGAGCTGTTTTTT
CDR3: CASSQDRTGGGGELFF

size: .
V: TRBV29-1
D: .
J: TRBJ1-1
DNA: TGCAGCGTTGATTGGGACGAAAGCACTGAAGCTTTCTTT
CDR3: CSVDWDESTEAFF

size: few
V: TRBV13
D: .
J: TRBJ2-2
DNA: TGTGCCAGCAGCCCCAGAAGGGGCGGGGAGCTGTTTTTT
CDR3: CASSPRRGGELFF

size: .
V: TRBV6-6
D: TRBD1
J: TRBJ2-1
DNA: TGTGCCAGCAAGAACAGGGGCTCCTACAATGAGCAGTTCTTC
CDR3: CASKNRGSYNEQFF

size: .
V: TRBV5-1
D: TRBD1
J: TRBJ2-5
DNA: TGCGCCAGCATGGGACAGGGAAGTGGGAAGACCCAGTACTTC
CDR3: CASMGQGSGKTQYF

size: many
V: TRBV10-3
D: TRBD1
J: TRBJ1-1
DNA: TGTGCCATCAGTGAGTCCTGGCCGGGACAGGGGGCTTTGGACACTGAAGCTTTCTTT
CDR3: CAISESWPGQGALDTEAFF

size: few
V: TRBV15
D: .
J: TRBJ2-7
DNA: TGTGCCACCAGCAGAGACTGGAGAGGGGGACGTCCCTACGAGCAGTACTTC
CDR3: CATSRDWRGGRPYEQYF

size: .
V: TRBV19
D: .
J: TRBJ1-1
DNA: TGTGCCAGTAGTATTATTGTTAACACTGAAGCTTTCTTT
CDR3: CASSIIVNTEAFF

size: few
V: TRBV7-8
D: .
J: TRBJ1-3
DNA: TGTGCCAGCAGCGAAGGGCGGATGGGGGCCTCGAAAGGCACCATATATTTT
CDR3: CASSEGRMGASKGTIYF

size: .
V: TRBV3-1
D: .
J: TRBJ2-1
DNA: TGTGCCAGCTTGGCCCCTTGGAATGAGCAGTTCTTC
CDR3: CASLAPWNEQFF

size: few
V: TRBV4-3
D: TRBD1
J: TRBJ2-1
DNA: TGCGCCAGCAGCCAAGATTTTTATAGGGGGCTTACTAACAATGAGCAGTTCTTC
CDR3: CASSQDFYRGLTNNEQFF

size: few
V: TRBV28
D: .
J: TRBJ2-1
DNA: TGTGCCAGCACCAGAGACAGGCGACTCTACAATGAGCAGTTCTTC
CDR3: CASTRDRRLYNEQFF

size: many
V: TRBV24-1
D: TRBD1
J: TRBJ2-7
DNA: TGTGCCACCAGTGACCCGACAGGGGGAAAAACCTACGAGCAGTACTTC
CDR3: CATSDPTGGKTYEQYF

size: few
V: TRBV15
D: .
J: TRBJ2-5
DNA: TGTGCCACCAGCAGAGATGGGGGGGCAGAGACCCAGTACTTC
CDR3: CATSRDGGAETQYF

size: .
V: TRBV5-6
D: .
J: TRBJ1-1
DNA: TGTGCCAGCAGTGCTGACAGACCTATCTGGGGCACTGAAGCTTTCTTT
CDR3: CASSADRPIWGTEAFF

size: few
V: TRBV6-5
D: .
J: TRBJ2-7
DNA: TGTGCCAGCAGTTACGGGGGGGCCGTGTACGAGCAGTACTTC
CDR3: CASSYGGAVYEQYF

size: few
V: TRBV6-2/TRBV6-3
D: .
J: TRBJ2-2
DNA: TGTGCCAGCAATACCCTAACAGGCTTGAACACCGGGGAGCTGTTTTTT
CDR3: CASNTLTGLNTGELFF

size: .
V: TRBV28
D: .
J: TRBJ1-1
DNA: TGTGCCAGCTTCGAACGAGGGCAGGGAATGGGAGCTTTCTTT
CDR3: CASFERGQGMGAFF

size: many
V: TRBV27
D: .
J: TRBJ1-1
DNA: TGTGCCAGCAGTTCCCCAGCCAACACTGAAGCTTTCTTT
CDR3: CASSSPANTEAFF

size: .
V: TRBV15
D: TRBD1
J: TRBJ1-2
DNA: TGTGCCACCAGCAGGGACAGGGGTATTGATGGCTACACCTTC
CDR3: CATSRDRGIDGYTF

size: .
V: TRBV4-1
D: TRBD2
J: TRBJ2-7
DNA: TGCGCCAGCAGCCAAGGGACTAGCGGGGGCGAGCAGTACTTC
CDR3: CASSQGTSGGEQYF

size: many
V: TRBV7-6
D: TRBD2
J: TRBJ2-3
DNA: TGTGCCAGCAGCACACTGACTAGCGGCCATACTAGCACAGATACGCAGTATTTT
CDR3: CASSTLTSGHTSTDTQYF

size: few
V: TRBV6-2/TRBV6-3
D: TRBD2
J: TRBJ2-1
DNA: TGTGCCAGCAGTTACTCGAAGTCGCTAGCGGGGTTCAATGAGCAGTTCTTC
CDR3: CASSYSKSLAGFNEQFF

size: many
V: TRBV7-8
D: TRBD1
J: TRBJ1-1
DNA: TGTGCCAGCAGCCAAACAGGGGGCTTTGTCACTGAAGCTTTCTTT
CDR3: CASSQTGGFVTEAFF

size: once
V: TRBV20-1
D: TRBD2
J: TRBJ2-3
DNA: TGCAGTGCTAGAGCCCCCCCGACTAGCTTGGGCACAGATACGCAGTATTTT
CDR3: CSARAPPTSLGTDTQYF

size: few
V: TRBV7-3
D: .
J: TRBJ1-1
DNA: TGTGCCAGTACCGCGGGGGGCGATGAAGCTTTCTTT
CDR3: CASTAGGDEAFF

size: .
V: TRBV5-4
D: .
J: TRBJ2-5
DNA: TGTGCCAGCAGCTCAGGACCAGGGGTCGCCGAGACCCAGTACTTC
CDR3: CASSSGPGVAETQYF

size: .
V: TRBV7-6
D: .
J: TRBJ2-1
DNA: TGTGCCAGCAGCCCGGAAGCGCACGTTGAGCAGTTCTTC
CDR3: CASSPEAHVEQFF

size: .
V: TRBV13
D: .
J: TRBJ2-3
DNA: TGTGCCAGCCGTATGGGGGAAGCAACAGATACGCAGTATTTT
CDR3: CASRMGEATDTQYF

size: many
V: TRBV7-2
D: .
J: TRBJ1-5
DNA: TGTGCCAGCAGCCTTACAGGACACAATCAGCCCCAGCATTTT
CDR3: CASSLTGHNQPQHF

size: once
V: TRBV13
D: TRBD2
J: TRBJ2-5
DNA: TGTGCCAGCAGTCTCAGAACTAGCGGGCTGAAAGAGACCCAGTACTTC
CDR3: CASSLRTSGLKETQYF

size: few
V: TRBV5-6
D: .
J: TRBJ1-1
DNA: TGTGCCAGCAGCTTCGACAACACTGAAGCTTTCTTT
CDR3: CASSFDNTEAFF